The 9 T cell receptor beta chains presented below share a single source sample, sequenced in a study of T cell responses to AZD1222 COVID-19 vaccine. This table comes from immunoSEQ multiplex PCR, and its TCRdb copy is limited to in-frame clones, with some not included. The table has approximately 200,000 clones, about 89% seen once. Here the sequenced sample was peripheral blood, taken 28 days after the second AZD1222 dose. The receptors come from an adult who received the AZD1222 COVID-19 vaccine.

V usage is TRBV28 and J usage is TRBJ2-7; 7 nucleotides agree with TRBD1. CDR1 and CDR2 (germline): MDHEN, SYDVKM. The CDR3 is made up of 16 amino acids. Trimming took 4 bases from V and 4 from J; bases not matched to a gene: 13. The CDR3 DNA follows: TGTGCCAGCAGTTCAATCCGGGACAGACAGCTTTACGAGCAGTACTTC. Its protein is CASSSIRDRQLYEQYF.

The V gene is TRBV14, the J gene TRBJ1-3; D not certain. Germline-derived CDR1 and CDR2 are SGHDN and FVKESK. This CDR3 contains 17 residues. With 0 bases removed from V and 0 bases from J, the gap between germline ends came to 12 bases. CDR3 nucleotides: TGTGCCAGCAGCCAAGATCAAAGGCAGTACTCTGGAAACACCATATATTTT. Protein product: CASSQDQRQYSGNTIYF. Filled out from reference TRBV14 and TRBJ1-3, the complete variable domain reads EAGVTQFPSHSVIEKGQTVTLRCDPISGHDNLYWYRRVMGKEIKFLLHFVKESKQDESGMPNNRFLAERTGGTYSTLKVQPAELEDSGVYFCASSQDQRQYSGNTIYFGEGSWLTVV.

This chain links TRBV6-1 with TRBJ1-2; 7 bases align to TRBD1. CDR3 length: 15 residues. CDR1 and CDR2 (germline): MNHNS, SASEGT. Trimming cost V 1 base and J 4 bases; bases outside gene matches: 6. The CDR3 bases are TGTGCCAGCAGTGAAGGAGTAGGGGGCATCTATGGCTACACCTTC. The encoded protein is CASSEGVGGIYGYTF.

This rearrangement joins TRBV2 to TRBJ2-2; tentatively, D is TRBD2 (6 bases). This CDR3 has 14 amino acids. Germline V CDR1 and CDR2: SNHLY, FYNNEI. With 10 bases removed from V and 5 bases from J, the gap between germline ends came to 17 bases. Written as DNA, the CDR3 is TGTGCCACCAGGCGGGGCGCGGAGACCGGGGAGCTGTTTTTT. Residues: CATRRGAETGELFF.

This clone was seen once. This rearrangement joins TRBV28 to TRBJ2-1, with 8 bases lining up with TRBD1. CDR1 is MDHEN, CDR2 SYDVKM, per germline. Germline trimming cut 1 base from V and 8 bases from J; bases unmatched to any gene: 7. CDR3 size: 15 residues. The CDR3 loop is CASSLLTGVLDEQFF. CDR3 in DNA: TGTGCCAGCAGTTTATTGACAGGGGTATTGGATGAGCAGTTCTTC.

The chain is built from TRBV30 and TRBJ1-5; TRBD1 matches 8 bases. Germline CDR1 reads GTSNPN; CDR2 reads SVGIG (reference sequence). The V and J ends lost 1 base and 4 bases, in that order; junction bases with no gene match: 3. This CDR3 is 14 amino acids long. This CDR3 reads CAWSAGTGNQPQHF. The CDR3 DNA reads TGTGCCTGGAGTGCCGGGACAGGTAATCAGCCCCAGCATTTT.

The J gene is TRBJ2-1, the V gene TRBV7-2, with 8 bases identical to TRBD2. Trimming cost V 7 bases and J 9 bases; bases outside gene matches: 14. Germline CDR1 reads SGHTA; CDR2 reads FQGNSA. The CDR3 covers 15 residues. The CDR3 spells CASTRGTRELREQFF. CDR3 sequence (DNA): TGTGCCAGCACCCGCGGGACTAGGGAGTTGCGTGAGCAGTTCTTC.

The V and J genes are TRBV7-8 and TRBJ1-2; maybe TRBD1 (5 bases). The V gene's germline CDR1 is SGHVS and CDR2 FQNEAQ. The V gene lost 5 bases and the J gene lost 8 bases, with 15 bases spanning the gap. The CDR3 totals 13 residues. In DNA, the CDR3 is TGTGCCAGCAGCCCCGAGGGACGGGAGGGCTACACCTTC. Amino acids: CASSPEGREGYTF.

The table lists this clone with a count of one. This chain joins TRBV18 and TRBJ1-1; no definite D call. Germline V gene sequence: CDR1 KGHSH, CDR2 LQKENI. Trimming took off 4 bases at V and 5 bases at J, with 17 bases between the two ends. This CDR3 spans 15 amino acids. In DNA form, the CDR3 reads TGTGCCAGCTCACAGAACCAGCGACCGGGGACTGAAGCTTTCTTT. It translates to CASSQNQRPGTEAFF.